This TCR beta chain was retrieved from a study of T cells in Graves' hyperthyroidism and ophthalmopathy. Study conclusions and caveats: Separating ophthalmopathy from stable hyperthyroidism was achieved by a 13 V-J model.

This clonotype was seen many times. Its antigen is still unknown. Thyroid ultrasound and orbital computed tomography, with clinical symptoms and serum thyroxine and TRAb, informed diagnoses. Trimming shortened V by 2 bases and J by 5 bases, and 21 bases separated the two germline ends. Germline CDR1 is SGHVS and CDR2 is FQNEAQ. The CDR3 extends over 18 amino acids. Amplified regions were TCR beta CDR3 sequences from RNA transcripts. The HTBI primer set served for first-round RT-PCR of the TCR CDR3. In TCRdb, the multiplex PCR reads were re-called with MiXCR into one record per CDR3 protein. The sample includes roughly 700,000 distinct CDR3 sequences, approximately 15% of them seen just once.

Sequencing input: blood. The rearrangement links TRBV7-8 to TRBJ2-2; D uncertain. This TCR was sampled from a woman aged 18-30 years with Graves' hyperthyroidism. The CDR3 spells CASSLIASGDGETGELFF. CDR3 in DNA: TGTGCCAGCAGCTTAATTGCATCAGGAGACGGAGAAACCGGGGAGCTGTTTTTT.